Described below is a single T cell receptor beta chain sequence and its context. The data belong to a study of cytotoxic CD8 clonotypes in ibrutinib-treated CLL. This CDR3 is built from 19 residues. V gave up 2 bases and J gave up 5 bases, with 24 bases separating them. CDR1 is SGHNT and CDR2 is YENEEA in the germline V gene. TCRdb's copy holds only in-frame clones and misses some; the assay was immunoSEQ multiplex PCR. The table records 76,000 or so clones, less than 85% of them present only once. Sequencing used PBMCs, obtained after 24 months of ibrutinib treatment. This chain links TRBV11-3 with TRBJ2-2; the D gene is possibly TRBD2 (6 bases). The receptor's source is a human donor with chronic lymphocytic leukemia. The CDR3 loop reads CASSLTPLVGGSPTGELFF. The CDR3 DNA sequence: TGTGCCAGCAGCTTAACCCCCCTCGTCGGAGGGAGCCCTACCGGGGAGCTGTTTTTT.